This passage covers 25 T cell receptor beta chains from one sample sequenced in a study of OX40 agonist ivuxolimab in advanced cancers. Receptors were amplified or captured by the immunoSEQ multiplex PCR assay. In TCRdb, the immuneACCESS table is reduced to in-frame sequences with V and J assigned. These tables do not hold every clone; where another copy was compared, an unresolved V gene accounts for under half, and the others remain unexplained. For this sample the table gives about 59,000 clones, of which over 70% were detected only once. Of the sample, approximately 2% is held by the ten largest clones. The sample was CD4+ or CD8+ T cells sorted from blood, taken in a trial of the OX40 agonist ivuxolimab. Receptors originate from an adult with an advanced solid tumor such as melanoma, head and neck, liver or kidney cancer.

This chain connects TRBV10-3 to TRBJ2-3, with 8 bases lining up with TRBD1. Germline values: CDR1 ENHRY, CDR2 SYGVKD. The CDR3 spans 16 residues. V gave up 8 bases and J gave up 6 bases; unmatched junction bases: 16. The CDR3 DNA reads as TGTGCCATCGGATTTTCAACTGGACAGGGTGGCGATACGCAGTATTTT. Its translation is CAIGFSTGQGGDTQYF.

V usage is TRBV7-8 and J usage is TRBJ1-1; D gene ambiguous. CDR1 is SGHVS and CDR2 is FQNEAQ in the germline V gene. V gave up 1 base and J gave up 6 bases, with 3 bases separating them. The length of the CDR3 is 11 residues. The CDR3 spells CASSLEPEAFF. DNA of the CDR3: TGTGCCAGCAGCTTAGAGCCTGAAGCTTTCTTT.

This sequence joins TRBV5-1 and TRBJ1-1; the D is unclear. The CDR3 contains 14 residues. The ends were cut back, 2 bases at V and 1 base at J, with 9 bases in the middle. Germline loops: CDR1 SGHRS, CDR2 YFSETQ. The chain's CDR3 is CASSFVTGNTEAFF. As DNA, the CDR3 is TGCGCCAGCAGCTTTGTGACCGGGAACACTGAAGCTTTCTTT.

The chain carries TRBV7-3 and TRBJ2-5; TRBD1 might be the D (5 bases). Trimming shortened V by 1 base and J by 5 bases, and 11 bases separated the two germline ends. The CDR3 runs 14 residues. Germline V gene lookup returns CDR1 SGHTA and CDR2 FQGTGA. CDR3 protein: CASSLKGVDETQYF. The CDR3 DNA sequence: TGTGCCAGCAGCTTAAAAGGGGTTGACGAGACCCAGTACTTC.

This clone was observed a few times. CDR3 bases: TGTGCCAGCACCTTGGACAGGGCGGCCGGGGAGCTGTTTTTT. Its protein is CASTLDRAAGELFF. This chain joins TRBV2 and TRBJ2-2; TRBD1 matches at 8 bases. Trimming removed 7 bases from V and 6 bases from J; junction bases left unmatched: 7. This CDR3 spans 14 amino acids. Germline assignment: CDR1 SNHLY and CDR2 FYNNEI.

The chain is built from TRBV5-8 and TRBJ2-7; D might be TRBD1 (6 bases). The CDR3 extends over 15 amino acids. V lost 4 bases and J 0 bases, leaving 14 bases between the germline ends. Germline assignment: CDR1 SGHTS and CDR2 YDEGEE. The CDR3 sequence: CASSPQGQISYEQYF. CDR3 in DNA: TGTGCCAGCAGCCCCCAGGGGCAGATCTCCTACGAGCAGTACTTC.

The gene calls are TRBV28 and TRBJ1-2; possibly TRBD1 for D (6 bases). The V and J ends lost 3 bases and 3 bases respectively, with 14 bases between them. The germline V gene has CDR1 MDHEN and CDR2 SYDVKM. There are 15 residues in the CDR3. The CDR3 DNA reads TGTGCCAGCAGTTTCTCCGGGACAACATACTATGGCTACACCTTC. It codes for CASSFSGTTYYGYTF.

The gene calls are TRBV19 and TRBJ1-2; tentatively, D is TRBD1 (5 bases). Trimming pared 7 bases from V and 2 bases from J, leaving 11 bases between. Germline V gene sequence: CDR1 LNHDA, CDR2 SQIVND (reference sequence). CDR3 length: 13 residues. This CDR3 reads CASNQGANYGYTF. The DNA for the CDR3 is TGTGCCAGTAATCAGGGTGCGAACTATGGCTACACCTTC.

V usage is TRBV11-2 and J usage is TRBJ1-1, with TRBD1 identical over 9 bases. The CDR3 totals 15 residues. The trim removed 5 bases at V and 4 bases at J, leaving 8 bases unmatched. Germline CDR1 reads SGHAT; CDR2 reads FQNNGV. The CDR3 region has the DNA TGTGCCAGCAGCCGAACAGGGGGCTATAGCACTGAAGCTTTCTTT. Protein sequence: CASSRTGGYSTEAFF.

Only a few counts were recorded for this clone. CDR3 sequence (DNA): TGCGCCAGCAGCCAAGAGACAGGGGGAAATGAAAAACTGTTTTTT. Translation: CASSQETGGNEKLFF. The chain has TRBV4-1 and TRBJ1-4; 9 nucleotides match TRBD1. This CDR3 comprises 15 residues. After removal of 0 bases from V and 5 bases from J, the junction contained 1 base not matched to a gene. Germline CDR1 and CDR2: MGHRA and YSYEKL.

This clone was seen once. The chain is built from TRBV28 and TRBJ2-2, with D possibly being TRBD1 (7 bases). The CDR3 is 13 residues long. Trimming took 11 bases from V and 6 from J, leaving 16 bases between them. Germline V gene data show CDR1 as MDHEN and CDR2 as SYDVKM. The CDR3 DNA is TGTGCCGGGAGGACAGGCGTTCCCGGGGAGCTGTTTTTT. Protein: CAGRTGVPGELFF.

V is TRBV11-2 and J is TRBJ1-1; 8 nucleotides agree with TRBD1. This CDR3 contains 15 residues. Trimming at V came to 4 bases and at J to 3 bases, leaving 7 bases not matched to a gene. Germline V CDR1 and CDR2: SGHAT, FQNNGV. In DNA form, the CDR3 reads TGTGCCAGCAGCTCCTACAGGGGGAGGGACACTGAAGCTTTCTTT. Its translation: CASSSYRGRDTEAFF.

This chain links TRBV4-2 with TRBJ2-2; 9 bases are a match to TRBD2. V lost 2 bases and J lost 5; bases outside the gene matches: 3. CDR3 length equals 15 residues. Germline V gives CDR1 LGHNA, CDR2 YNFKEQ. This chain's CDR3 is CASSQQAGGTGELFF. For the CDR3, the DNA is TGTGCCAGCAGCCAACAAGCGGGAGGTACCGGGGAGCTGTTTTTT.

This clone has only one observation. The chain links TRBV7-2 to TRBJ2-3, with D perhaps TRBD1 (5 bases). This CDR3 is 14 amino acids long. CDR1 SGHTA and CDR2 FQGNSA come from the germline V gene. Trimming shortened V by 6 bases and J by 0 bases, and 10 bases separated the two germline ends. CDR3 DNA sequence: TGTGCCAGCAGACTGACAGTCAGCACAGATACGCAGTATTTT. Encoded protein: CASRLTVSTDTQYF.

The chain is built from TRBV9 and TRBJ1-2; D not resolved. CDR3 length: 15 residues. V was trimmed by 0 bases and J by 2 bases, leaving 11 bases between them. Germline CDR1 reads SGDLS; CDR2 reads YYNGEE. The DNA of the CDR3 is TGTGCCAGCAGCGTAGGTAACAGTTTGAACTATGGCTACACCTTC. Amino acids: CASSVGNSLNYGYTF.

The chain couples TRBV20-1 to TRBJ1-2; D gene ambiguous. The CDR3 has 11 residues. The V gene's germline CDR1 is DFQATT and CDR2 SNEGSKA (reference sequence). V was shortened by 3 bases and J by 0 bases, with 2 bases between the two germline ends. The DNA of the CDR3 is TGCAGTGCTAGGACTAACTATGGCTACACCTTC. Translated: CSARTNYGYTF.

V is TRBV6-1 and J is TRBJ1-5; 7 nucleotides line up with TRBD1. From germline, CDR1 is MNHNS and CDR2 SASEGT. The V gene end was trimmed by 6 bases and the J gene end by 7 bases; junction bases not matched to a gene: 9. This CDR3 has 14 residues. CDR3 residues: CASRRQGGGQPQHF. CDR3 coding DNA: TGTGCCAGCAGGCGCCAAGGGGGCGGGCAGCCCCAGCATTTT.

The chain employs TRBV6-1 and TRBJ2-2; D is possibly TRBD1 (5 bases). Germline values: CDR1 MNHNS, CDR2 SASEGT. The CDR3 is 11 amino acids. Trimming shortened V by 11 bases and J by 5 bases, and 9 bases separated the two germline ends. The CDR3 here is CAGARTGELFF. The DNA for the CDR3 is TGTGCCGGGGCCCGAACCGGGGAGCTGTTTTTT.

This chain links TRBV28 with TRBJ1-4; tentative D call: TRBD1 (5 bases). The CDR3 length is 15 residues. Germline loops: CDR1 MDHEN, CDR2 SYDVKM. V dropped 2 bases and J dropped 5 bases, with 12 bases sitting between them. The CDR3 here is CASSLEGTPNEKLFF. Written as DNA, the CDR3 is TGTGCCAGCAGTTTAGAGGGGACGCCAAATGAAAAACTGTTTTTT.

V gene TRBV14 combines with J gene TRBJ1-4; 8 positions match TRBD1. This CDR3 contains 13 residues. CDR1 and CDR2 from the germline V gene are SGHDN and FVKESK. With V trimmed by 8 bases and J by 3 bases, 2 bases remained unmatched. Here the CDR3 DNA reads TGTGCCAGCGGACAGGGTTCTAATGAAAAACTGTTTTTT. It is translated as CASGQGSNEKLFF.

J is TRBJ2-7 and V is TRBV10-3; TRBD1 aligns across 9 bases. This CDR3 is 14 amino acids long. Germline V lookup: CDR1 ENHRY, CDR2 SYGVKD. After removal of 5 bases from V and 2 bases from J, the junction contained 4 bases not matched to a gene. The CDR3 DNA reads as TGTGCCATCAGTAAGGACAGGGGTCCCTACGAGCAGTACTTC. This codes for CAISKDRGPYEQYF.

The chain links TRBV28 to TRBJ1-2, with a tentative D call TRBD1 (6 bases). The CDR3 is 13 residues long. Germline CDR1 and CDR2: MDHEN and SYDVKM. V lost 4 bases to trimming and J lost 6 bases, with 12 bases between them. The CDR3 nucleotides read TGTGCCAGCAGTTCCTACAGGGAGGATGGCTACACCTTC. This sequence encodes CASSSYREDGYTF.

The V and J genes are TRBV28 and TRBJ1-2; D gene ambiguous. In germline, CDR1 is MDHEN, CDR2 SYDVKM. The CDR3 sequence is 14 residues long. With 3 bases removed from V and 0 bases from J, the gap between germline ends came to 8 bases. Written as DNA, the CDR3 is TGTGCCAGCAGTTTCGGGAACTCTAACTATGGCTACACCTTC. Translation gives CASSFGNSNYGYTF.

The chain couples TRBV18 to TRBJ1-6; D is possibly TRBD1 (5 bases). Germline-derived CDR1 and CDR2 are KGHSH and LQKENI. V lost 6 bases to trimming and J lost 9 bases, with 12 bases between them. The CDR3 consists of 13 residues. CDR3 loop: CASSPGFGSPLHF. CDR3 DNA sequence: TGTGCCAGCTCTCCAGGGTTCGGTTCACCCCTCCACTTT.

This clone has just a few counts. The chain links TRBV18 to TRBJ1-4; 8 bases agree with TRBD1. The CDR3 runs to 17 residues. The germline V gene has CDR1 KGHSH and CDR2 LQKENI. V was clipped by 3 bases and J by 7 bases; unmatched bases: 13. The CDR3 is CASSPGTGFMNGEKLFF. CDR3 nucleotides: TGTGCCAGCTCACCCGGGACAGGCTTCATGAATGGTGAAAAACTGTTTTTT.